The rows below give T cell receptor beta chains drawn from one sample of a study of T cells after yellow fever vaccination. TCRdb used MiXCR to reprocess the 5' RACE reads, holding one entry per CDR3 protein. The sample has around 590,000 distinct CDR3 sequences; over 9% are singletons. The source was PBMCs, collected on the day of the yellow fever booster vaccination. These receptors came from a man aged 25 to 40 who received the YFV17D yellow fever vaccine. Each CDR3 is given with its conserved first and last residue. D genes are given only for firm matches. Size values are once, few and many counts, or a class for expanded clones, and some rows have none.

DNA: TGCAGTGCTACCAAGACTAGCGGAGCTGAGGAGACCCAGTACTTC; CDR3: CSATKTSGAEETQYF; V: TRBV20-1; J: TRBJ2-5; size: NA; D: TRBD2
DNA: TGTGCCTGGAGTGAGCAGGGATGGGAAAAACTGTTTTTT; CDR3: CAWSEQGWEKLFF; V: TRBV30; J: TRBJ1-4; size: few; D: NA
DNA: TGCGCCAGCAGCTTAGGAGCGGGACGCGAAGAGACCCAGTACTTC; CDR3: CASSLGAGREETQYF; V: TRBV5-1; J: TRBJ2-5; size: few; D: TRBD2
DNA: TGCGCCAGCACCCAGGACGGAGGAAAAGGCACAGATACGCAGTATTTT; CDR3: CASTQDGGKGTDTQYF; V: TRBV5-1; J: TRBJ2-3; size: NA; D: NA
DNA: TGTGCCAGCGGGGGCGGGGCGCTTGGATACGAGCAGTACTTC; CDR3: CASGGGALGYEQYF; V: TRBV7-9; J: TRBJ2-7; size: many; D: NA
DNA: TGCAGCGGGGATCAGGGGGGGGGCTACACCTTC; CDR3: CSGDQGGGYTF; V: TRBV29-1; J: TRBJ1-2; size: NA; D: TRBD1
DNA: TGTGCCAGCAGTTTTGACGAGTGGGGCGAGCAGTACTTC; CDR3: CASSFDEWGEQYF; V: TRBV27; J: TRBJ2-7; size: many; D: NA
DNA: TGCAGTGCATCCGGGACTAGCGGGAGTCTAACAGGGGACGAGCAGTACTTC; CDR3: CSASGTSGSLTGDEQYF; V: TRBV20-1; J: TRBJ2-7; size: few; D: TRBD2
DNA: TGTGCCTGGAGTGCCACGAGGGGGTCCACTGAAGCTTTCTTT; CDR3: CAWSATRGSTEAFF; V: TRBV30; J: TRBJ1-1; size: few; D: NA
DNA: TGCGCCAGCAGCTTGGAAGGAACTAATGAAAAACTGTTTTTT; CDR3: CASSLEGTNEKLFF; V: TRBV5-1; J: TRBJ1-4; size: NA; D: NA
DNA: TGCGCCAGCAGCTCCAGGGGGGAAAGCTCCTACAATGCGCAGTTCTTC; CDR3: CASSSRGESSYNAQFF; V: TRBV5-1; J: TRBJ2-1; size: NA; D: NA
DNA: TGTGCCAGCAGTGAATCCACTACTCTTAATGAAAAACTGTTTTTT; CDR3: CASSESTTLNEKLFF; V: TRBV25-1; J: TRBJ1-4; size: few; D: NA
DNA: TGTGCCAGCAGCCAAGAGGCGTGGGCCCCCGGGGAGCTGTTTTTT; CDR3: CASSQEAWAPGELFF; V: TRBV3-1; J: TRBJ2-2; size: few; D: NA
DNA: TGTGCCAGCAGCTTAGCAGGCCGAAATGAAGCTTTCTTT; CDR3: CASSLAGRNEAFF; V: TRBV7-9; J: TRBJ1-1; size: few; D: NA
DNA: TGTGCCAGCAGCTCCTTGTATGAGCAGTTCTTC; CDR3: CASSSLYEQFF; V: TRBV7-2; J: TRBJ2-1; size: many; D: NA
DNA: TGTGCCAGCAGCTCTAGAGAAGGGCGGTTCAATGAGCAGTTCTTC; CDR3: CASSSREGRFNEQFF; V: TRBV7-2; J: TRBJ2-1; size: NA; D: NA
DNA: TGTGCCAGCAGCTGGCGACACACAGATACGCAGTATTTT; CDR3: CASSWRHTDTQYF; V: TRBV7-2; J: TRBJ2-3; size: few; D: NA
DNA: TGCAGTTCACCTTCGGGGGGAGACTACGAGCAGTACTTC; CDR3: CSSPSGGDYEQYF; V: TRBV20-1; J: TRBJ2-7; size: many; D: TRBD2
DNA: TGTGCCACCCGGAGGGGACAGGGGGAAGGCGAGCAGTTCTTC; CDR3: CATRRGQGEGEQFF; V: TRBV6-1; J: TRBJ2-1; size: few; D: TRBD1
DNA: TGTGCCAGCAGTTATTCTCTGCAGACCCAGTACTTC; CDR3: CASSYSLQTQYF; V: TRBV6-6; J: TRBJ2-5; size: few; D: NA
DNA: TGCAGCGTTACAGGGCAGGGGTTAGGCTACACCTTC; CDR3: CSVTGQGLGYTF; V: TRBV29-1; J: TRBJ1-2; size: NA; D: NA
DNA: TGTGCCAGCAGCATACCAAGGACAGGACGAGAGACCCAGTACTTC; CDR3: CASSIPRTGRETQYF; V: TRBV7-2; J: TRBJ2-5; size: few; D: TRBD1
DNA: TGCAGTGCTAGGGTGGTTAGGGGGACTAGCGCCACAGATACGCAGTATTTT; CDR3: CSARVVRGTSATDTQYF; V: TRBV20-1; J: TRBJ2-3; size: NA; D: TRBD2
DNA: TGTGCCAGCAGGAAGTTGCAAGAGACCCAGTACTTC; CDR3: CASRKLQETQYF; V: TRBV7-2; J: TRBJ2-5; size: NA; D: NA
DNA: TGTGCCAGCAGTCCAAGGACAGGGGTTGGAGGGGAAAAACTGTTTTTT; CDR3: CASSPRTGVGGEKLFF; V: TRBV27; J: TRBJ1-4; size: few; D: TRBD1
DNA: TGTGCCACCAGCGGAGACACAGATACGCAGTATTTT; CDR3: CATSGDTDTQYF; V: TRBV15; J: TRBJ2-3; size: NA; D: NA
DNA: TGTGCCAGCAGTTTAACTGCCCTAGCGGCCAGCTCCTACAATGAGCAGTTCTTC; CDR3: CASSLTALAASSYNEQFF; V: TRBV28; J: TRBJ2-1; size: few; D: TRBD2
DNA: TGTGCCAGCAGCAAACCGGGGGCTGGCGGGGAGCTGTTTTTT; CDR3: CASSKPGAGGELFF; V: TRBV21-1; J: TRBJ2-2; size: few; D: NA
DNA: TGCGCCAGCAGCCAGCTGACGGGACAGTCCTACGAGCAGTACTTC; CDR3: CASSQLTGQSYEQYF; V: TRBV4-3; J: TRBJ2-7; size: few; D: TRBD1
DNA: TGTGCCAGCTCACCACAAGGGGGCGTCGAGCAGTACTTC; CDR3: CASSPQGGVEQYF; V: TRBV18; J: TRBJ2-7; size: NA; D: TRBD1
DNA: TGTGCCAGCAGCTTCCGAGACAGGGGCTCGGAGACCCAGTACTTC; CDR3: CASSFRDRGSETQYF; V: TRBV11-2; J: TRBJ2-5; size: few; D: TRBD1
DNA: TGCAGTGCTAGTTGGCGGGGTAACACCGGGGAGCTGTTTTTT; CDR3: CSASWRGNTGELFF; V: TRBV20-1; J: TRBJ2-2; size: few; D: NA
DNA: TGTGCCAGCAGCTTAGCCAGCGGGAGGGCCCCAAATACGCAGTATTTT; CDR3: CASSLASGRAPNTQYF; V: TRBV7-2; J: TRBJ2-3; size: NA; D: TRBD2
DNA: TGCAGCGTTGAAGACCCGGCCCTGGTGAGACACTACGAGCAGTACTTC; CDR3: CSVEDPALVRHYEQYF; V: TRBV29-1; J: TRBJ2-7; size: NA; D: NA
DNA: TGTGCCAGCAGCGTAGGAAATAGCGGCAACAGTGAGCAGTTCTTC; CDR3: CASSVGNSGNSEQFF; V: TRBV9; J: TRBJ2-1; size: NA; D: NA
DNA: TGCGCCAGCAGCCCGACAAACGCCCGGGATAAGTACGAGCAGTACTTC; CDR3: CASSPTNARDKYEQYF; V: TRBV4-3; J: TRBJ2-7; size: NA; D: NA
DNA: TGTGCCACCAGTACGTACGGACAGGGTGAACGAAACATTCAGTACTTC; CDR3: CATSTYGQGERNIQYF; V: TRBV24-1; J: TRBJ2-4; size: NA; D: TRBD1
DNA: TGCAGTGCACTAGCGGGAGAAGGCAATGAGCAGTTCTTC; CDR3: CSALAGEGNEQFF; V: TRBV20-1; J: TRBJ2-1; size: NA; D: TRBD2
DNA: TGTGCCAGCATAAGGGACTCTGGGGCCAACGTCCTGACTTTC; CDR3: CASIRDSGANVLTF; V: TRBV6-1; J: TRBJ2-6; size: few; D: NA
DNA: TGCAGTGCTAGAGTAGGACTAGCGACCAACGAGCAGTACTTC; CDR3: CSARVGLATNEQYF; V: TRBV20-1; J: TRBJ2-7; size: few; D: TRBD2
DNA: TGTGCCAGCAGTTATTGGGGTTCTGACAATGAGCAGTTCTTC; CDR3: CASSYWGSDNEQFF; V: TRBV6-2/TRBV6-3; J: TRBJ2-1; size: few; D: NA
DNA: TGTGCCAGCAGCGCCTCCGGGACACCTACTAACTATGGCTACACCTTC; CDR3: CASSASGTPTNYGYTF; V: TRBV7-8; J: TRBJ1-2; size: NA; D: NA